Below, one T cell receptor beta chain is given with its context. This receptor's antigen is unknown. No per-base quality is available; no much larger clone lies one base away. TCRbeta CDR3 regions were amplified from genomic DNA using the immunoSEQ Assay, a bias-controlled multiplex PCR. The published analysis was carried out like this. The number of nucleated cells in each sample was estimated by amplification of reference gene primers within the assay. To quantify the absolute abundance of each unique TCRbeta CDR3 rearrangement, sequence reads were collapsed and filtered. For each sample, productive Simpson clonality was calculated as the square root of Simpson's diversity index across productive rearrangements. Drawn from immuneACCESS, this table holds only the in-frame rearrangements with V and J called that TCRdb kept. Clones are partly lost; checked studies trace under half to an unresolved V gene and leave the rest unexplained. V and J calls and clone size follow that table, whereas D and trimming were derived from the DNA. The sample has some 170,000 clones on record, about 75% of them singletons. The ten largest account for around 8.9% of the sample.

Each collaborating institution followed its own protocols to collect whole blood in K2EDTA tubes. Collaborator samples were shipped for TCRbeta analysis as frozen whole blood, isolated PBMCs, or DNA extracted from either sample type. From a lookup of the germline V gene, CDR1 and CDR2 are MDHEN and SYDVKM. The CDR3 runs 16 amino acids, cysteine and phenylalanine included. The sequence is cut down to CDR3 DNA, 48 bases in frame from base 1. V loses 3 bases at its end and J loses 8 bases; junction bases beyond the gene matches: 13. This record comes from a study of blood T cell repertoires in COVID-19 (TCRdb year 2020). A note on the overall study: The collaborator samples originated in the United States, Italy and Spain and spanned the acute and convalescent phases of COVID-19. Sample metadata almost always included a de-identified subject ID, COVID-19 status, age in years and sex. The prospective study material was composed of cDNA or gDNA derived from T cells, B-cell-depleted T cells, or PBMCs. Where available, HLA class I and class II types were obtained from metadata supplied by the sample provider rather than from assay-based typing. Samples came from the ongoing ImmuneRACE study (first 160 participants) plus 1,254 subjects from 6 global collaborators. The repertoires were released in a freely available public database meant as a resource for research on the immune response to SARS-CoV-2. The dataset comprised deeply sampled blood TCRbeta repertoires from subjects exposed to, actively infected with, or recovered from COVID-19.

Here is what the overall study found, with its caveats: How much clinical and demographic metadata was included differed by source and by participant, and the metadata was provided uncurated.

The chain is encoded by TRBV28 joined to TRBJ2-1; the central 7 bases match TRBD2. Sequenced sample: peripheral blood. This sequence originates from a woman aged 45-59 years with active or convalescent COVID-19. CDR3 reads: CASSLETSFGDDEQFF. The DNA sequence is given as TGTGCCAGCAGTTTGGAGACTAGCTTTGGTGATGATGAGCAGTTCTTC.